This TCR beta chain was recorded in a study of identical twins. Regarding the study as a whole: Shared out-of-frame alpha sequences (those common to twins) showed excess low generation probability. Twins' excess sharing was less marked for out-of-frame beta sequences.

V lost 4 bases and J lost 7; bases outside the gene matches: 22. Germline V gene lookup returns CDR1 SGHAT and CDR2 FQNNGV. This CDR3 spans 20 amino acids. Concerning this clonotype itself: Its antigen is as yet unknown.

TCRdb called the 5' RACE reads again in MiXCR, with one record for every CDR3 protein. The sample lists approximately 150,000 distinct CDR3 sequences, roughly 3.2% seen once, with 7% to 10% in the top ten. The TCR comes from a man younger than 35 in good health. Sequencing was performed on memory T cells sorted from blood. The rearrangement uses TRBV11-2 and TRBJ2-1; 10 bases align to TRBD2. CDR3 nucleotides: TGTGCCAGCAGCTCCCTTGGGGCTAGCGGGAGAGGGGGGACTGCAAATGAGCAGTTCTTC. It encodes CASSSLGASGRGGTANEQFF.